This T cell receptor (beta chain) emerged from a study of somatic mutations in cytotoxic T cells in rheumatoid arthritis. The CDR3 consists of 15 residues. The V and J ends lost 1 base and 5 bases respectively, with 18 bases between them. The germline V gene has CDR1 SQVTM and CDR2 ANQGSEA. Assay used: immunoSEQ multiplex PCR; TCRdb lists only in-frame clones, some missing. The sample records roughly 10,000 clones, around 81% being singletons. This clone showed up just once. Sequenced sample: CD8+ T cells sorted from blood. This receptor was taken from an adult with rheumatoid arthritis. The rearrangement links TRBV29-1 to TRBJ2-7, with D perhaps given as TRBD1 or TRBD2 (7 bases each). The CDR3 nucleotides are TGCAGCGTTGAAGGGACAGGATCCGGGGGGAACGAGCAGTACTTC. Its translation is CSVEGTGSGGNEQYF.